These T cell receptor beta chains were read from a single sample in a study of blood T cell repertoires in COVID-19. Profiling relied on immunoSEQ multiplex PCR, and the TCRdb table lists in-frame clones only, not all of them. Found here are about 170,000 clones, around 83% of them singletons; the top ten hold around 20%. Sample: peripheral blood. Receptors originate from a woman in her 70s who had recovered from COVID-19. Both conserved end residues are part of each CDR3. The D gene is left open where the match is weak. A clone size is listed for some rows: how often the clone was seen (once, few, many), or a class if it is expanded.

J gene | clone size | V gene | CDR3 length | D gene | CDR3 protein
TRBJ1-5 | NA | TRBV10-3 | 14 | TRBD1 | CAIRDDRGGQPQHF
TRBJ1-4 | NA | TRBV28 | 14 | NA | CASSRGETNEKLFF
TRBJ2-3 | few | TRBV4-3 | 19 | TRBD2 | CASSQDFGTSGFRTDTQYF
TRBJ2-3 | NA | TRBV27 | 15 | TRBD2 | CASSRGGRGTDTQYF
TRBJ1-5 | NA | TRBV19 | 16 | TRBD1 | CASSIVGRGSVQPQHF
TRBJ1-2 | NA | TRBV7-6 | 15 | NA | CASSLAAAGPRGYTF
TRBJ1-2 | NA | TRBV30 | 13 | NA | CAWSLGQSYGYTF
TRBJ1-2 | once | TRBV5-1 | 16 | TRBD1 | CASTFTTDRGQNGYTF
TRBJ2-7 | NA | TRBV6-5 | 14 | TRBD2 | CASKGTSGPLEQYF
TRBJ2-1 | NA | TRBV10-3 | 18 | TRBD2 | CAISDWQRGDPSYNEQFF
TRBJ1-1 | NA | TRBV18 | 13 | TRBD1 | CATKRQGNTEAFF
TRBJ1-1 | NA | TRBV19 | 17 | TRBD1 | CASLKGTGGGEVTEAFF
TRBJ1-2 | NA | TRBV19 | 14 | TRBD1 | CASSIGQGNYGYTF
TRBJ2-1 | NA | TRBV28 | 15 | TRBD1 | CASSLQGASYNEQFF
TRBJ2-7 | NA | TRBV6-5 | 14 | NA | CASSYYWGLEEQYF
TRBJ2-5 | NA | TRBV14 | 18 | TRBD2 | CASSLRLAGGPVGETQYF
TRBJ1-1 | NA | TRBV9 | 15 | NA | CASSVAGGAGTEAFF
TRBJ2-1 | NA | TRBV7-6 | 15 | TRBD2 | CASSRLAGGLNEQFF
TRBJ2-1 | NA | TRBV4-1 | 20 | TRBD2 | CASSQDLVGLAGGTDNEQFF
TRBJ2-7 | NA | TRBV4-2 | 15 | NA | CASSQERDSSYEQYF
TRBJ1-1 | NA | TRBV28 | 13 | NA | CASSPPLVPEAFF
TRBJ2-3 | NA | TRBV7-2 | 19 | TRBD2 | CASSLVFWTSGRSTDTQYF
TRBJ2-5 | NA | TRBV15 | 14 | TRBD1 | CATSRRTGAETQYF
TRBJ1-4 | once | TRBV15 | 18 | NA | CATSRDRGQGKTNEKLFF
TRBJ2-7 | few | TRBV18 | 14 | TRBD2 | CASSPPSGSFQQYF
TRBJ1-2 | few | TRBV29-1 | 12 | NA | CSVSVAVYGYTF
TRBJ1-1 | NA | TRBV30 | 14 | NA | CAWSGRGGRTEAFF
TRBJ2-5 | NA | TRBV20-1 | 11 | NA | CSRAPQETQYF
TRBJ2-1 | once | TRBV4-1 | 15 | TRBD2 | CASSQGGVTYNEQFF
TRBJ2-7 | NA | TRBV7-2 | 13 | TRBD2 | CASSLERGREQYF
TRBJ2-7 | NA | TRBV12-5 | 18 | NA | CASGLVRGADSHPYEQYF